This TCR beta chain came from a study of T cells in Graves' hyperthyroidism and ophthalmopathy. Study-level background: It was at initial diagnosis, before any treatment, that peripheral blood was collected. General study results and limits: Ophthalmopathy stood apart from stable hyperthyroidism in a 13 V-J model.

This clonotype was detected ten times or more. Its antigen is as yet unknown. CDR1 is LNHDA, CDR2 SQIVND, per germline (reference sequence). V was shortened by 1 base and J by 5 bases, with 2 bases between the two germline ends. This CDR3 is 11 amino acids long. RNA transcripts were the template for amplifying TCR beta CDR3 regions. When the TCR CDR3 underwent first-round RT-PCR, the HTBI primer set was used. Via MiXCR, TCRdb re-called the multiplex PCR reads, giving one row per CDR3 protein. Of hundreds of thousands of distinct CDR3 sequences in the sample, about a third were seen once. The study enrolled patients aged 18 to 65 with newly diagnosed hyperthyroidism of under 2 months' duration. A roughly 9.1 ml volume of fresh peripheral blood provided the PBMCs.

The J gene is TRBJ2-5, the V gene TRBV19; D gene unclear. The clonotype originates from a woman in her thirties or forties with Graves' hyperthyroidism. The sample was blood. The DNA for the CDR3 is TGTGCCAGTAGTATAGTGGAGACCCAGTACTTC. Its protein is CASSIVETQYF.